One and the same sample provided the 11 T cell receptor beta chains below, sequenced in a study of Graves' ophthalmopathy and Graves' hyperthyroidism. RNA transcripts were the template, and TCR beta CDR3 regions were amplified from them. An opening RT-PCR round employed HTBI primers and preceded a second-round multiplex PCR. Each CDR3 protein gets one entry after TCRdb re-called the multiplex PCR reads with MiXCR. This sample carries roughly 600,000 distinct CDR3 sequences, roughly 40% of them seen once, and the ten largest clones take about 4.2%. Sequencing used peripheral blood or thyroid tissue (not recorded which). Receptors were obtained from an adult man with Graves' hyperthyroidism.

The chain is built from TRBV20-1 and TRBJ2-7, with 7 positions matching TRBD1. The J call is doubtful: the DNA matches TRBJ2-1 better. This CDR3 spans 15 amino acids. In germline, CDR1 is DFQATT, CDR2 SNEGSKA (reference sequence). CDR3 protein: CSAKGQLSSYNEQFF. The DNA for the CDR3 is TGCAGTGCTAAGGGACAGTTGAGCTCCTACAATGAGCAGTTCTTC.

For this clonotype: A much larger clone is a single base away; this may be a read error. The V call is TRBV6-5, the J call TRBJ1-6; 10 nucleotides match TRBD1. The germline V gene has CDR1 MNHEY and CDR2 SVGAGI. The CDR3 spans 15 residues. The CDR3 spells CASSTTGTGDSPLQF. CDR3 DNA: TGTGCCAGCAGTACCACCGGGACAGGGGATTCACCCCTCCAGTTT.

In this sample, this clonotype turned up a few times. The chain recombines TRBV28 with TRBJ2-7; 7 bases match TRBD2. V was pared by 3 bases and J by 3 bases, with 5 bases of the junction left unmatched. Germline loops: CDR1 MDHEN, CDR2 SYDVKM. The CDR3 totals 14 residues. Here the CDR3 DNA reads TGTGCCAGCAGTTTTTGGGGGGAGGGCTACGAGCAGTACTTC. This sequence encodes CASSFWGEGYEQYF.

This clonotype was seen at least ten times. V and J are TRBV24-1 and TRBJ1-1; 8 bases fit TRBD1. The germline V gene has CDR1 KGHDR and CDR2 SFDVKD. This CDR3 is built from 12 residues. V shed 3 bases, J shed 11 bases, and the junction held 4 bases outside the gene matches. CDR3 sequence: CATSDGDRSAFF. CDR3 in DNA: TGTGCCACCAGTGATGGGGACAGGTCGGCTTTCTTT.

Remarks on this clonotype: This may come from a read error, since a much larger clone is one base off. This sequence joins TRBV2 and TRBJ2-7; D uncertain. The CDR3 sequence is 15 residues long. Trimming stripped 4 bases from V and 2 bases from J, with 15 bases between. The V gene's germline CDR1 is SNHLY and CDR2 FYNNEI. The CDR3 coding sequence is TGTGCCAGCAGTGTCAGGTCAGTTGAACCCTACGAGCAGTACTTC. Protein sequence: CASSVRSVEPYEQYF.

Notes on this clonotype: A read error is likely, as this CDR3 ends without the conserved phenylalanine or tryptophan. No DNA is shown, since the ends of the CDR3 on it are uncertain; the CDR3 is the one TCRdb lists. The CDR3 here is CSVRGLARERYL. The chain links TRBV20-1 to TRBJ2-7; the DNA was not used to check the table's D call, TRBD2. The germline V gene encodes CDR1 DFQATT and CDR2 SNEGSKA (reference sequence). Ends included, the CDR3 has 12 residues.

The rearrangement links TRBV12-3 or TRBV12-4 to TRBJ2-5; the D is unclear. Trimming left V 6 bases short and J 4 bases short, with 9 bases between. The CDR3 has 12 amino acids. CDR3 DNA: TGTGCCAGCAGCATGACAAGAGAGACCCAGTACTTC. This translates into CASSMTRETQYF.

This clonotype was counted at least ten times. The V gene is TRBV5-8, the J gene TRBJ1-5; a weak D match, TRBD1 (6 bases). Germline CDR1 reads SGHTS; CDR2 reads YDEGEE. CDR3 length: 14 amino acids. Deletions cut 6 bases from V and 3 bases from J, with 13 bases between. Written as DNA, the CDR3 is TGTGCCAGCAACCTCGGACAGAACAATCAGCCCCAGCATTTT. It codes for CASNLGQNNQPQHF.

The chain uses TRBV20-1 and TRBJ2-5; the match to TRBD2 covers 9 bases. Germline values: CDR1 DFQATT, CDR2 SNEGSKA (reference sequence). This CDR3 has 15 amino acids. V shed 5 bases and J 3 bases; nucleotides not matched to a gene: 10. The CDR3 protein is CSAEASGTGKETQYF. CDR3 bases: TGCAGTGCTGAGGCTAGCGGGACTGGAAAAGAGACCCAGTACTTC.

In its sample, this clonotype was seen many times. The CDR3 nucleotides are TGTGCCAGCAGTGAAGCCTGGCAGCAAGAGACCCAGTACTTC. Protein: CASSEAWQQETQYF. V gene TRBV6-6 combines with J gene TRBJ2-5; D is ambiguous. Germline lookup yields CDR1 MNHNY and CDR2 SVGAGI (reference sequence). V lost 5 bases, J lost 2 bases, and 12 bases lay in between. This CDR3 has 14 residues.

This clonotype appeared many times. The chain combines TRBV29-1 with TRBJ2-7, with 13 bases lining up with TRBD2. This CDR3 is built from 15 residues. Germline V CDR1 and CDR2: SQVTM, ANQGSEA. CDR3: CRHDLQGLAGCEQYF. The CDR3 DNA is TGCAGGCATGACCTCCAGGGACTAGCGGGATGTGAGCAGTACTTC.